The sequence of this T cell receptor (beta chain) was determined in a study of CD8 T cells in Susac syndrome. The CD8+ and CD4+ T cells were negatively isolated, with the TEMRA cells enriched by FACS. The CDR3 has 14 amino acids. Trimming took off 1 base at V and 6 bases at J, with 9 bases between the two ends. Looked up from germline, CDR1 is SGHTA and CDR2 is FQGNSA. Reverse transcription of roughly 0.45 to 1 ug RNA was performed with random hexamers. By means of immunoSEQ multiplex PCR, TCR beta CDR3 spanning 54 Vbeta and 13 Jbeta underwent amplification. MiXCR, applied by TCRdb to the immunoSEQ multiplex PCR reads, yields one record per CDR3 protein. Of 150,000 to 200,000 distinct CDR3 sequences in the sample, around 94% were seen once.

The source of this sequence is a human donor with multiple sclerosis. The source material was CD4+ T cells from PBMCs. The J gene is TRBJ1-4, the V gene TRBV7-2; D uncertain. CDR3 region: CASSLEPGYEKLFF. CDR3 bases: TGTGCCAGCAGCTTAGAACCGGGCTATGAAAAACTGTTTTTT.